In its sample, the clone carrying this T cell receptor (beta chain) is medium-sized. The target antigen is unknown. A junction boundary mismatches the germline segment, possibly from a read error. The data were obtained in a study of T cell repertoires in aging, cancer and after chemotherapy. Looking at the study overall: Paired samples before and after chemotherapy came from glioblastoma patients receiving temozolomide-based therapy. Some 9.4 million TCR reads made up the full dataset. Study results and limitations: Rebound thymic output was suggested by rising median generation probability during chemotherapy in each cancer cohort. Healthy donors lost TCR diversity with age mainly through richness, cancer patients through richness and evenness.

A mixed TRB-A/B primer pool amplified rearranged TRB by multiplex touch-down PCR. A single record per CDR3 protein comes from TCRdb applying MiXCR to the multiplex PCR reads. This table has under 5,500 distinct CDR3 sequences, roughly 26% appearing once. Amplification of TCR beta used genomic DNA extracted from peripheral blood. CDR1 is SQVTM and CDR2 is ANQGSEA in the germline V gene. The CDR3 covers 11 residues. Sequencing was carried out using blood. The rearrangement uses TRBV29-1 and TRBJ2-3; D tentatively reads TRBD1 or TRBD2 (5 bases each). The sequence derives from a human donor with a solid tumor. The CDR3, as DNA: TGCAGCGTCCAAGTTTCTCGGGGCAGAAGGTTT. Encoded protein: CSVQVSRGRRF.